These 2 T cell receptor beta chains came from one sample sequenced in a study of blood T cell repertoires in COVID-19. The data were produced by immunoSEQ multiplex PCR, yet TCRdb's version contains in-frame clones alone and is incomplete. This sample has some 200,000 clones, with 85% to 90% found just once. Sequenced material: peripheral blood. The receptors stem from a woman in her 70s with COVID-19, enrolled during active disease.

The chain joins TRBV10-3 to TRBJ1-3; TRBD1 might be the D (6 bases). CDR1 is ENHRY and CDR2 is SYGVKD in the germline V gene. Deletions cut 7 bases from V and 0 bases from J, with 16 bases between. There are 16 residues in the CDR3. For the CDR3, the DNA is TGTGCCATCAACATGGGACACTGGAGCTCTGGAAACACCATATATTTT. This translates into CAINMGHWSSGNTIYF.

This clone occurred a few times. V and J are TRBV9 and TRBJ2-1; weak D call: TRBD2 (7 bases). This CDR3 contains 15 residues. CDR1 is SGDLS and CDR2 is YYNGEE in the germline V gene. Trimming pared 4 bases from V and 9 bases from J, leaving 20 bases between. CDR3 nucleotide sequence: TGTGCCAGCAGCCCTGAGGGGGGGGGAAACGGTGAGCAGTTCTTC. As protein: CASSPEGGGNGEQFF.